Presented here are 9 T cell receptor beta chains from one specimen sequenced in a study of CD8+ T cells in alopecia areata. The authors extracted RNA and reverse transcribed it into cDNA as the sequencing template. Produced via immunoSEQ multiplex PCR; TCRdb's table is partial and in-frame only. This sample has more than 150,000 clones, with around half found just once. The sample in question was CD8+ T cells sorted from blood, obtained at week 0. These receptor sequences come from a human donor with alopecia areata.

This chain links TRBV5-1 with TRBJ1-1, with 8 bases lining up with TRBD1. Per germline, CDR1 SGHRS and CDR2 YFSETQ. Trimming cost V 3 bases and J 5 bases; bases outside gene matches: 9. The CDR3 loop spans 15 amino acids. For the CDR3, the DNA is TGCGCCAGCAGCTCCCCGGGACAGGAGGCAACTGAAGCTTTCTTT. It is translated as CASSSPGQEATEAFF.

The chain carries TRBV27 and TRBJ1-2, with no clear D. The CDR3 consists of 11 residues. V dropped 4 bases and J dropped 6 bases, with 6 bases sitting between them. CDR1 and CDR2 from the germline V gene are MNHEY and SMNVEV (reference sequence). DNA for the CDR3: TGTGCCAGCAGTTCGGGTCATGGCTACACCTTC. Translated, it gives CASSSGHGYTF.

With regard to this clone: This specimen includes other DNA sequences encoding the same CDR3. The gene calls are TRBV7-9 and TRBJ2-6; D remains unclear. This CDR3 spans 14 amino acids. CDR1 and CDR2 (germline): SEHNR, FQNEAQ (reference sequence). V was pared by 5 bases and J by 0 bases, with 5 bases between. The CDR3 DNA sequence: TGTGCCAGCAGCCTCAGCTCTGGGGCCAACGTCCTGACTTTC. As protein: CASSLSSGANVLTF.

The genes are TRBV7-2 and TRBJ2-7, with TRBD1 matching over 8 bases. Germline-derived CDR1 and CDR2 are SGHTA and FQGNSA. Trimming took 4 bases from V and 0 from J; bases not matched to a gene: 8. This CDR3 is 16 amino acids long. The CDR3 is CASSSLPQGGSYEQYF. DNA of the CDR3: TGTGCCAGCAGCTCACTACCACAGGGGGGCTCCTACGAGCAGTACTTC.

The chain uses TRBV29-1 and TRBJ2-7; no definite D call. This CDR3 is built from 12 residues. Germline V gene data show CDR1 as SQVTM and CDR2 as ANQGSEA. Deletions cut 3 bases from V and 4 bases from J, with 10 bases between. CDR3 nucleotide sequence: TGCAGCGTTGAGTCCAGAGAATACGAGCAGTACTTC. Translated: CSVESREYEQYF.

The table lists this clone with a few counts. V is TRBV5-1 and J is TRBJ2-1, with 8 bases fitting TRBD1. With V trimmed by 3 bases and J by 8 bases, 7 bases remained unmatched. Germline lookup yields CDR1 SGHRS and CDR2 YFSETQ. This CDR3 comprises 14 residues. CDR3 loop: CASSSGQGSDEQFF. Here the CDR3 DNA reads TGCGCCAGCAGCTCTGGACAGGGCTCCGATGAGCAGTTCTTC.

The rearrangement uses TRBV7-7 and TRBJ2-7, with 8 bases identical to TRBD1. The CDR3 totals 14 residues. Per germline, CDR1 SSHAT and CDR2 FNYEAQ (reference sequence). J gave up 1 base and V 1 base, and 0 bases lay outside the gene matches. CDR3 in amino acids: CASSLGTGSYEQYF. CDR3 in DNA: TGTGCCAGCAGCTTAGGGACAGGGTCCTACGAGCAGTACTTC.

This chain links TRBV6-5 with TRBJ1-2; perhaps TRBD1 as D (5 bases). There are 13 residues in the CDR3. Between the trimmed V and J ends, which lost 6 bases and 8 bases, there was a span of 16 bases. Looked up from germline, CDR1 is MNHEY and CDR2 is SVGAGI. In DNA, the CDR3 is TGTGCCAGCAGCCACGACCATGGGGACGGCTACACCTTC. It yields the protein CASSHDHGDGYTF.

The chain combines TRBV7-6 with TRBJ1-6, with D perhaps matching TRBD1 (5 bases). Trimming cost V 6 bases and J 9 bases, with 18 bases left between them. Germline CDR1 SGHVS, CDR2 FNYEAQ. This CDR3 spans 15 amino acids. DNA for the CDR3: TGTGCCAGCAGGCGGGACTCCTCGGGGGTTTCACCCCTCCACTTT. It codes for CASRRDSSGVSPLHF.